The present T cell receptor beta chain was sequenced within a study (dated by TCRdb to 2016 to 2017). With respect to this clonotype: No antigen is known for it. Base-call qualities are not available, and no considerably larger clone is one nucleotide away.

The CDR3 runs 14 amino acids, cysteine and phenylalanine included. CDR3 DNA is the only sequence kept; it has 42 bases, read in frame from the first base. CDR1 and CDR2, per the germline V gene (reference sequence), are LGHDT and YNNKEL. V trim: 4 bases; J trim: 3 bases; unmatched bases: 4. Library preparation employed RT-PCR. Sequencing used an Illumina MiSeq. Using fastp trimming at Q25 and MiXCR clonotype assembly, TCRdb reanalyzed the public sequencing data and kept in-frame beta chains. Rows are unified per CDR3 protein, each entry keeping the most common DNA and genes. The sample contains around 700,000 distinct CDR3 sequences, around 14% of them found a single time. Roughly 3.9% of the sample rests with the top ten.

This chain is built from TRBV3-1 and TRBJ1-1; TRBD1 lines up with 8 middle nucleotides. Sequencing was done on a sample of memory CD4+ T cells from blood. This TCR was recovered from a female donor in good health, serving as a healthy control. CDR3 sequence: CASSPMDRDTEAFF. The DNA is as follows: TGTGCCAGCAGCCCTATGGACAGGGACACTGAAGCTTTCTTT.